The subject of this entry is one T cell receptor beta chain. What it binds is not known. This record comes from a study of Tregs in tolerant kidney transplant recipients. The study, taken as a whole, reports: Activated donor B cell expansion appeared to reveal the most relevant donor-specific TCRbeta repertoire. Few patients were studied, so findings need validation in larger groups.

CD4+CD25+CD127- Tregs, CD4+CD25- non-Tregs, CD4 and CD8 cells were sorted. CDR3 length equals 15 residues. The germline V gene has CDR1 ENHRY and CDR2 SYGVKD. The V segment lost 4 bases and the J segment 10 bases; nucleotides outside the gene matches: 10. Some clones are missing from TCRdb's copy, which holds only in-frame ones; the method was immunoSEQ multiplex PCR. Among about 110,000 clones, roughly 90% were seen once, and the ten largest hold 0.3% to 0.4%. The input for sequencing was CD4+ T cells from blood, taken before the transplant. The sequence was obtained from a human donor who received a combined kidney and bone marrow transplant. This chain joins TRBV10-3 and TRBJ1-6; TRBD1 matches 7 bases. CDR3 sequence: CAISGATGKGSPLHF. CDR3 coding DNA: TGTGCCATCAGTGGCGCGACAGGGAAGGGGTCACCCCTCCACTTT.